The 26 T cell receptor beta chains below all came from one sample that was sequenced in a study of early T cells in non-severe SARS-CoV-2 infection. MiXCR, applied by TCRdb to the 5' RACE reads, yields one record per CDR3 protein. The sample contains approximately 110,000 distinct CDR3 sequences, just under 15% of which appear only once. Sequenced: whole blood. Receptor source: an adult who was a healthcare worker with PCR-confirmed SARS-CoV-2 infection or an uninfected control (not recorded which).

The chain is built from TRBV10-1 and TRBJ1-1, with D hard to call. Germline V CDR1 and CDR2: WNHNN, SYGVQD (reference sequence). V was trimmed by 3 bases and J by 4 bases, leaving 9 bases between them. The CDR3 consists of 13 residues. The CDR3 bases are TGCGCCAGCAGTGAAGGGAGCGTCACTGAAGCTTTCTTT. Encoded protein: CASSEGSVTEAFF.

The chain recombines TRBV5-1 with TRBJ2-1; D call uncertain. The V and J ends lost 0 bases and 4 bases respectively, with 8 bases between them. Germline values: CDR1 SGHRS, CDR2 YFSETQ. This CDR3 has 14 amino acids. The CDR3 sequence: CASSLDAPYNEQFF. The CDR3 DNA reads as TGCGCCAGCAGCTTGGATGCCCCTTACAATGAGCAGTTCTTC.

The chain uses TRBV20-1 and TRBJ2-1, with D uncertain. V was cut by 1 base and J by 12 bases, with 13 bases left in between. Germline V gene lookup returns CDR1 DFQATT and CDR2 SNEGSKA (reference sequence). This CDR3 is built from 12 residues. CDR3 residues: CSARGLGRRQFF. Here the CDR3 DNA reads TGCAGTGCTAGAGGATTAGGTAGAAGGCAGTTCTTC.

In this sample, this clonotype turned up a few times. The rearrangement uses TRBV10-1 and TRBJ2-1; D uncertain. Germline V gives CDR1 WNHNN, CDR2 SYGVQD (reference sequence). The V end was cut by 6 bases, the J end by 3 bases, with 12 bases between. This CDR3 has 14 amino acids. CDR3 loop: CASSMDALYNEQFF. CDR3 in DNA: TGCGCCAGCAGCATGGACGCCCTCTACAATGAGCAGTTCTTC.

The genes are TRBV29-1 and TRBJ2-5, with D hard to call. The V end lost 4 bases, the J end lost 1 base, and 7 bases lay between the germline ends. Germline V lookup: CDR1 SQVTM, CDR2 ANQGSEA. CDR3 length: 12 residues. CDR3 nucleotides: TGCAGCGTTGCTCCAAGCCAAGAGACCCAGTACTTC. It translates to CSVAPSQETQYF.

The rearrangement uses TRBV2 and TRBJ2-4; maybe TRBD1 (5 bases). The length of the CDR3 is 18 residues. V was trimmed by 3 bases and J by 1 base, leaving 19 bases between them. The germline CDR1 and CDR2 sequences are SNHLY and FYNNEI. The DNA for the CDR3 is TGTGCCAGCAGTGATCCCCCCAGGGCCCCGGGTGCCAAAAACATTCAGTACTTC. This gives the protein CASSDPPRAPGAKNIQYF.

J is TRBJ2-4 and V is TRBV29-1; D unclear. This CDR3 spans 16 amino acids. Germline assignment: CDR1 SQVTM and CDR2 ANQGSEA. V lost 3 bases and J 0 bases, leaving 15 bases between the germline ends. The CDR3 nucleotides are TGCAGCGTTGAGAAGTGGACGGCCCCAGCCAAAAACATTCAGTACTTC. Protein sequence: CSVEKWTAPAKNIQYF.

The gene calls are TRBV12-3 or TRBV12-4 and TRBJ2-7, with 9 bases that match TRBD2. The CDR3 is 13 residues long. V dropped 5 bases and J dropped 4; count of bases not matched to a gene: 3. The CDR3 region is CASSRSGGYEQYF. In DNA form, the CDR3 reads TGTGCCAGCAGTCGTAGCGGGGGTTACGAGCAGTACTTC.

The rearrangement joins TRBV7-9 to TRBJ2-2; D unresolved. CDR1 is SEHNR and CDR2 is FQNEAQ in the germline V gene (reference sequence). Trimming left V 3 bases short and J 2 bases short, with 19 bases between. This CDR3 is 18 amino acids long. CDR3 coding DNA: TGTGCCAGCAGCTTTGGCTCAGGCCGGAGAATTAACACCGGGGAGCTGTTTTTT. Its protein is CASSFGSGRRINTGELFF.

This rearrangement joins TRBV10-3 to TRBJ1-5; no clear D gene. The V gene's germline CDR1 is ENHRY and CDR2 SYGVKD. The V end was cut by 4 bases, the J end by 3 bases, with 10 bases between. This CDR3 spans 14 amino acids. This chain's CDR3 is CAISGTGDNQPQHF. The CDR3 DNA reads TGTGCCATCAGTGGAACCGGGGACAATCAGCCCCAGCATTTT.

This clonotype has only a few counts. The genes are TRBV2 and TRBJ2-3, with a weak D call TRBD2 (5 bases). With 3 bases removed from V and 2 bases from J, the gap between germline ends came to 12 bases. This CDR3 contains 15 residues. Germline-derived CDR1 and CDR2 are SNHLY and FYNNEI. The CDR3 protein is CASSDGGQNTDTQYF. The DNA for the CDR3 is TGTGCCAGCAGTGATGGCGGGCAAAACACAGATACGCAGTATTTT.

The chain links TRBV2 to TRBJ2-2; D gene ambiguous. CDR3 length equals 15 residues. The V and J ends lost 0 bases and 4 bases respectively, with 9 bases between them. The V gene's germline CDR1 is SNHLY and CDR2 FYNNEI. The CDR3 DNA is TGTGCCAGCAGTGAAGCAACACAACTCACCGGGGAGCTGTTTTTT. Amino acids: CASSEATQLTGELFF.

The chain joins TRBV20-1 to TRBJ2-3; D gene ambiguous. This CDR3 spans 12 amino acids. The germline V gene encodes CDR1 DFQATT and CDR2 SNEGSKA (reference sequence). Trimming pared 6 bases from V and 1 base from J, leaving 8 bases between. The CDR3 sequence: CSAMTRTDTQYF. In nucleotides, the CDR3 is TGCAGTGCAATGACTCGCACAGATACGCAGTATTTT.

The sample holds a few counts of this clonotype. The chain links TRBV12-3 or TRBV12-4 to TRBJ2-1; 7 bases are a match to TRBD2. This CDR3 comprises 16 residues. J was trimmed by 8 bases and V by 6 bases; bases with no gene match: 16. The CDR3 sequence is CASSSLRGKGGDEQFF. The CDR3 nucleotides read TGTGCCAGCAGCTCGCTTCGGGGGAAGGGAGGGGATGAGCAGTTCTTC.

This clonotype was observed many times. This sequence joins TRBV10-2 and TRBJ2-3; D unresolved. The CDR3 loop spans 11 amino acids. The V gene lost 2 bases and the J gene lost 6 bases, with 3 bases spanning the gap. Germline V gene data show CDR1 as WSHSY and CDR2 as SAAADI. The CDR3 here is CASSERDTQYF. The CDR3 nucleotides read TGCGCCAGCAGTGAGCGGGATACGCAGTATTTT.

At least ten counts were recorded for this clonotype. The chain uses TRBV20-1 and TRBJ1-5, with D unresolved. V was cut by 2 bases and J by 5 bases, with 16 bases left in between. The germline gives CDR1 DFQATT, CDR2 SNEGSKA (reference sequence). The CDR3 has 15 residues. The CDR3 DNA follows: TGCAGTGCTAGATCCGTCGAAATGAATCATCAGCCCCAGCATTTT. Its protein product is CSARSVEMNHQPQHF.

The sample holds a few counts of this clonotype. The J gene is TRBJ2-6, the V gene TRBV4-1; D is unresolved. V lost 1 base and J 2 bases, leaving 6 bases between the germline ends. The CDR3 totals 15 residues. Germline V gene sequence: CDR1 MGHRA, CDR2 YSYEKL. CDR3 coding DNA: TGCGCCAGCAGCCAAGGACACGCTGGGGCCAACGTCCTGACTTTC. It codes for CASSQGHAGANVLTF.

This chain links TRBV12-3 or TRBV12-4 with TRBJ1-4; no clear D gene. V shed 3 bases and J shed 0 bases, with 11 bases lying between them. The CDR3 covers 16 residues. In nucleotides, the CDR3 is TGTGCCAGCAGTTTGGGGTCCCCCCCAACTAATGAAAAACTGTTTTTT. It specifies CASSLGSPPTNEKLFF.

This clonotype was detected ten times or more. The V call is TRBV5-1, the J call TRBJ2-1; the D gene is possibly TRBD1 (6 bases). Trimming stripped 1 base from V and 9 bases from J, with 20 bases between. The V gene's germline CDR1 is SGHRS and CDR2 YFSETQ. The CDR3 has 16 amino acids. The CDR3 loop reads CASSLMSTGGSSEQFF. CDR3 bases: TGCGCCAGCAGCTTGATGTCGACTGGGGGCTCGAGTGAGCAGTTCTTC.

The gene calls are TRBV30 and TRBJ2-5; 8 positions agree with TRBD2. V lost 4 bases to trimming and J lost 0 bases; unmatched junction nucleotides: 4. The CDR3 runs 14 residues. Germline CDR1 GTSNPN, CDR2 SVGIG (reference sequence). The CDR3 sequence is CAWKLADYQETQYF. The CDR3 DNA reads TGTGCCTGGAAACTAGCGGATTACCAAGAGACCCAGTACTTC.

The chain recombines TRBV2 with TRBJ1-5, with D unclear. V shed 7 bases and J shed 7 bases, with 14 bases lying between them. CDR1 SNHLY and CDR2 FYNNEI come from the germline V gene. This CDR3 contains 13 residues. In DNA, the CDR3 is TGTGCCAGCATGGACTCGCCGGAACAGCCCCAGCATTTT. Amino acid sequence: CASMDSPEQPQHF.

In its sample, this clonotype was seen a few times. The chain is built from TRBV12-3 or TRBV12-4 and TRBJ1-2; no clear D. V was clipped by 3 bases and J by 3 bases, with 8 bases between them. The length of the CDR3 is 13 residues. The CDR3 nucleotides read TGTGCCAGCAGTTTGTCCCGGCACTATGGCTACACCTTC. Amino acid sequence: CASSLSRHYGYTF.

This clonotype was detected a few times. The V and J genes are TRBV12-3 or TRBV12-4 and TRBJ2-1; maybe TRBD2 (5 bases). The V end was cut by 6 bases, the J end by 1 base, with 16 bases between. The CDR3 is 16 residues long. This chain's CDR3 is CASSPGGGLSYNEQFF. The CDR3 nucleotides read TGTGCCAGCAGCCCGGGTGGCGGACTTTCCTACAATGAGCAGTTCTTC.

This clonotype was counted only a few times. This chain joins TRBV20-1 and TRBJ1-2; D unclear. V was shortened by 3 bases and J by 10 bases, with 15 bases between the two germline ends. The CDR3 totals 12 residues. Germline V lookup: CDR1 DFQATT, CDR2 SNEGSKA (reference sequence). CDR3 in DNA: TGCAGTGCTAGGACGGGGAATGGGGACTACACCTTC. This encodes CSARTGNGDYTF.

This clonotype was picked up many times. The rearrangement joins TRBV7-2 to TRBJ2-2; D is unclear. In germline, CDR1 is SGHTA, CDR2 FQGNSA. The V end lost 5 bases, the J end lost 5 bases, and 12 bases lay between the germline ends. The CDR3 totals 14 residues. CDR3 amino acids: CASSPRTATGELFF. CDR3 sequence (DNA): TGTGCCAGCAGCCCTCGAACGGCAACCGGGGAGCTGTTTTTT.

This clonotype showed up just a few times. J is TRBJ1-1 and V is TRBV4-1; 8 bases align to TRBD1. CDR1 is MGHRA and CDR2 is YSYEKL in the germline V gene. The CDR3 covers 14 residues. The J segment lost 8 bases and the V segment lost 4 bases, leaving 9 bases of the junction unmatched. The CDR3 sequence is CASSLRTGGREAFF. The DNA of the CDR3 is TGCGCCAGCAGCCTAAGAACAGGGGGACGAGAAGCTTTCTTT.